Detailed here is one TCR beta chain. Losses at the gene ends were 0 bases for V and 2 bases for J; bases not matched to a gene: 2. Germline assignment: CDR1 SGHVS and CDR2 FNYEAQ. The CDR3 totals 16 residues. The sample comes from a study of response to subunit inactivated influenza vaccine. Each CDR3 protein gets one entry after TCRdb re-called the RT-PCR reads with MiXCR. The sample carries around 530,000 distinct CDR3 sequences, approximately 12% recorded once. Sample: PBMCs from blood, taken on the day of vaccination. This TCR was recovered from a man in his fifties or sixties who received an inactivated influenza vaccine. The chain carries TRBV7-6 and TRBJ2-1; 9 bases align to TRBD2. As DNA, the CDR3 is TGTGCCAGCAGCTTAGCACTAGCGGGTACCTACAATGAGCAGTTCTTC. Its translation is CASSLALAGTYNEQFF.